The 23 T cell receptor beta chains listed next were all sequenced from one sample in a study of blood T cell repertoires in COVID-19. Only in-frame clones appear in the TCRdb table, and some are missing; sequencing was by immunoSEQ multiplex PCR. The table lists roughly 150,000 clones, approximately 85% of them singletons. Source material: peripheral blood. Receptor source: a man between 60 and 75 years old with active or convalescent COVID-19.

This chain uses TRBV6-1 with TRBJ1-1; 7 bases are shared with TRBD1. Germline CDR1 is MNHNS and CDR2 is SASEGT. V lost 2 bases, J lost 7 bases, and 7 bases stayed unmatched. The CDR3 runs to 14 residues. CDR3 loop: CASSEMGQSREAFF. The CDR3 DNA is TGTGCCAGCAGTGAAATGGGACAGTCCCGTGAAGCTTTCTTT.

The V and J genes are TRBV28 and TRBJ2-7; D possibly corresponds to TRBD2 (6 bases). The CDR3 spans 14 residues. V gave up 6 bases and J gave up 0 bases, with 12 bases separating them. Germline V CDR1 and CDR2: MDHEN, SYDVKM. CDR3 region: CASRNGGGSYEQYF. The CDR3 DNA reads TGTGCCAGCAGGAACGGGGGAGGCTCCTACGAGCAGTACTTC.

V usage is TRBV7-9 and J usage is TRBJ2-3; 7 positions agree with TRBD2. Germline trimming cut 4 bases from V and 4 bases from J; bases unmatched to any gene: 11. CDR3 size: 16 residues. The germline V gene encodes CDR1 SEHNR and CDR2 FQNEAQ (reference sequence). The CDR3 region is CASSYGLDFNADTQYF. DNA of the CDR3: TGTGCCAGCAGCTATGGACTAGACTTTAACGCAGATACGCAGTATTTT.

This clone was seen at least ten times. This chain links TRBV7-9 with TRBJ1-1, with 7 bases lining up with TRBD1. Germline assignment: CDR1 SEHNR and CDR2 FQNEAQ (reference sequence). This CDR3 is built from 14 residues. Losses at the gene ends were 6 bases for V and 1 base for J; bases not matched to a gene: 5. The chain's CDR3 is CASSLQGGNTEAFF. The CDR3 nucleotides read TGTGCCAGCAGTCTTCAGGGGGGGAACACTGAAGCTTTCTTT.

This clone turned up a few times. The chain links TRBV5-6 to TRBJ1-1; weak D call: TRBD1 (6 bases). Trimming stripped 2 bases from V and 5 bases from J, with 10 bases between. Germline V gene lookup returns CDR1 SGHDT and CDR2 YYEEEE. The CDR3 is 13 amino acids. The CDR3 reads CASSLQRGTEAFF. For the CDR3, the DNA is TGTGCCAGCAGCTTACAGAGGGGGACTGAAGCTTTCTTT. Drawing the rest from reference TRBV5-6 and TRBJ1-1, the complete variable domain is DAGVTQSPTHLIKTRGQQVTLRCSPKSGHDTVSWYQQALGQGPQFIFQYYEEEERQRGNFPDRFSGHQFPNYSSELNVNALLLGDSALYLCASSLQRGTEAFFGQGTRLTVV.

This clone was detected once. Here the CDR3 DNA reads TGCGCCAGCACCTACGACAGGGTAGATTTGGAAACCGGGGAGCTGTTTTTT. Translated, it gives CASTYDRVDLETGELFF. This sequence joins TRBV5-1 and TRBJ2-2; 7 bases are a match to TRBD1. Germline values: CDR1 SGHRS, CDR2 YFSETQ. V shed 6 bases and J 5 bases; nucleotides not matched to a gene: 16. The CDR3 runs 17 residues.

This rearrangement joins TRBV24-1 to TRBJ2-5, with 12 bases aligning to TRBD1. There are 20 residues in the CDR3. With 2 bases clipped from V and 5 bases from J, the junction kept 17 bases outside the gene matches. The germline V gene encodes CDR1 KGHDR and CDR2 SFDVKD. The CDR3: CATSDSLPPGQGAYWETQYF. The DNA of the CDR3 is TGTGCCACCAGTGATTCCCTTCCCCCGGGACAGGGGGCGTATTGGGAGACCCAGTACTTC.

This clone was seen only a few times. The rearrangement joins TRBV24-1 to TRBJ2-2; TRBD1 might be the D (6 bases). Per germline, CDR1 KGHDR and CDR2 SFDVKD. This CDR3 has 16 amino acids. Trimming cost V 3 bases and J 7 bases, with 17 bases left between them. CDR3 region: CATSDLQTGTIGELFF. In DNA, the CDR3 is TGTGCCACCAGTGATCTCCAGACAGGTACTATCGGGGAGCTGTTTTTT.

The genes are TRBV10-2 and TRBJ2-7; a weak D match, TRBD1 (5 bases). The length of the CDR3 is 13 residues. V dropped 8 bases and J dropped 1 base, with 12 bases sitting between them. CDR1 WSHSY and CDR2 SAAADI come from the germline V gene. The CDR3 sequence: CASLPDSSYEQYF. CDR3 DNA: TGCGCCAGCTTACCCGACAGTTCCTACGAGCAGTACTTC.

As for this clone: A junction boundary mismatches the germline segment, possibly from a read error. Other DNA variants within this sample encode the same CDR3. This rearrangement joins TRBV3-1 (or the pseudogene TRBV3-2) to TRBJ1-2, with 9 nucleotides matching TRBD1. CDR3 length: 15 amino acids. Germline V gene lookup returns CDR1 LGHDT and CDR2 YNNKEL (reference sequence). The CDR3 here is CASSQGGTGNSGYTF. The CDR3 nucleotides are TGTGCCAGCAGCCAAGGAGGGACAGGGAACTCTGGCTACACCTTC.

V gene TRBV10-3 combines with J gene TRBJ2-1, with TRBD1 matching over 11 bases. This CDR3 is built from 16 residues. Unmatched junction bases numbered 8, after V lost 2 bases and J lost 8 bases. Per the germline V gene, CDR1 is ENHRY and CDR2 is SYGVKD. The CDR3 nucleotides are TGTGCCATCAGTGAGGAACCGGACAGGGGGCTACATGAGCAGTTCTTC. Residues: CAISEEPDRGLHEQFF.

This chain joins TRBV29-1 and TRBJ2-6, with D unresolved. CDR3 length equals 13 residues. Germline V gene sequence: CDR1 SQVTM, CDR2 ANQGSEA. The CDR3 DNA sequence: TGCAGTGGCAGGTCCGCTGGGGCCAACGTCCTGACTTTC. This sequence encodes CSGRSAGANVLTF.

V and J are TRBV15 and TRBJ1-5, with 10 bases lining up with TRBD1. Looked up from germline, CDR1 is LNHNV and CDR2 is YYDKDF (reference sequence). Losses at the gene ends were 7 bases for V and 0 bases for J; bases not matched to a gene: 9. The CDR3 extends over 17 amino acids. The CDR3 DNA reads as TGTGCCACCACAACCAGGACAGGGGGTCATAGCAATCAGCCCCAGCATTTT. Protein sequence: CATTTRTGGHSNQPQHF. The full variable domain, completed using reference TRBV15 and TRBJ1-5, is DAMVIQNPRYQVTQFGKPVTLSCSQTLNHNVMYWYQQKSSQAPKLLFHYYDKDFNNEADTPDNFQSRRPNTSFCFLDIRSPGLGDTAMYLCATTTRTGGHSNQPQHFGDGTRLSIL.

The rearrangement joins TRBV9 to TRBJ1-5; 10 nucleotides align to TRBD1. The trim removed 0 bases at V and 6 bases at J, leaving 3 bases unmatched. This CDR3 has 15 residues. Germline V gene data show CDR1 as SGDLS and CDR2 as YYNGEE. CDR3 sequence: CASSVGDRGFQPQHF. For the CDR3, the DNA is TGTGCCAGCAGCGTAGGGGACAGGGGCTTTCAGCCCCAGCATTTT.

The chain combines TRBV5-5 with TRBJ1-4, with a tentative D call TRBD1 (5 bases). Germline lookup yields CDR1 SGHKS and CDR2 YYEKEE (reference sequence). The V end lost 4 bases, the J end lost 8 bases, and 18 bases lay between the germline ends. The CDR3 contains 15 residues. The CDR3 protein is CASSQLGGVGEKLFF. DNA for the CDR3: TGTGCCAGCAGCCAACTAGGAGGGGTCGGGGAAAAACTGTTTTTT.

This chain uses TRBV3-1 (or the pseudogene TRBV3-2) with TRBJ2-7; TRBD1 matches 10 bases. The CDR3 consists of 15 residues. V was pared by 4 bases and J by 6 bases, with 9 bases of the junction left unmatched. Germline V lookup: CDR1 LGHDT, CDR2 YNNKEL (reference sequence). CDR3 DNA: TGTGCCAGCAGCCCGACCGGGACAGGGGCGGGCGAGCAGTACTTC. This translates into CASSPTGTGAGEQYF.

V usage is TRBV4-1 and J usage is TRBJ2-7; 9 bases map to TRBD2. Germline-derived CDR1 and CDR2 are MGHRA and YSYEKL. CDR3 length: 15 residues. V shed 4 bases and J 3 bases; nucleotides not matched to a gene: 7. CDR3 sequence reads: CASSPRTSDYYEQYF. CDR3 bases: TGCGCCAGCAGCCCAAGGACTAGCGACTACTACGAGCAGTACTTC.

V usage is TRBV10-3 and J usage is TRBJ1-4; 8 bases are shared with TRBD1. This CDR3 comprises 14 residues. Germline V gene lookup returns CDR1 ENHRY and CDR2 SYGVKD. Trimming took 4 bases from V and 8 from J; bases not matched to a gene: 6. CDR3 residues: CAISGTGSSEKLFF. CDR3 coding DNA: TGTGCCATCAGTGGGACAGGGTCTTCGGAAAAACTGTTTTTT.

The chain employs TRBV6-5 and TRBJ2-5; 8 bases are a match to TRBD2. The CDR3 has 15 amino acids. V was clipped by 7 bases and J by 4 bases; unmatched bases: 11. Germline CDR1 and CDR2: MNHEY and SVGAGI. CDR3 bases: TGTGCCAGCATCCGGCGGGGGGAAAGGGGAGAGACCCAGTACTTC. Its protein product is CASIRRGERGETQYF.

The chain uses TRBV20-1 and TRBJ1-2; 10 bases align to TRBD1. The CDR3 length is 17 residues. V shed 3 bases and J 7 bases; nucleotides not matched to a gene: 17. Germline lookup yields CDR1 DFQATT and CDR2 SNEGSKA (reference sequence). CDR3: CSASLPGQGTLLSGYTF. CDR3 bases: TGCAGTGCTAGTCTTCCGGGACAGGGGACCCTACTATCTGGCTACACCTTC.

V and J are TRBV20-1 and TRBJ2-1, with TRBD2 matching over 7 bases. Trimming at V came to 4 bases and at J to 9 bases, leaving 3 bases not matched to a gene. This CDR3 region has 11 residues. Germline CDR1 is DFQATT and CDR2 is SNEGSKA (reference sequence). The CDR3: CSATGGGEQFF. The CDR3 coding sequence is TGCAGTGCTACTGGGGGGGGTGAGCAGTTCTTC.

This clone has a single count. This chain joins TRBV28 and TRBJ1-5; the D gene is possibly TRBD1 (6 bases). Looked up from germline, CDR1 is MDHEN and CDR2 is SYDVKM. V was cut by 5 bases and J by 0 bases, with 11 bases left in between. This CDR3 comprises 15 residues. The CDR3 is CASSGGQFSNQPQHF. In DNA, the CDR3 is TGTGCCAGCAGTGGGGGACAATTTAGCAATCAGCCCCAGCATTTT. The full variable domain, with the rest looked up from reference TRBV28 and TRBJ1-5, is DVKVTQSSRYLVKRTGEKVFLECVQDMDHENMFWYRQDPGLGLRLIYFSYDVKMKEKGDIPEGYSVSREKKERFSLILESASTNQTSMYLCASSGGQFSNQPQHFGDGTRLSIL.

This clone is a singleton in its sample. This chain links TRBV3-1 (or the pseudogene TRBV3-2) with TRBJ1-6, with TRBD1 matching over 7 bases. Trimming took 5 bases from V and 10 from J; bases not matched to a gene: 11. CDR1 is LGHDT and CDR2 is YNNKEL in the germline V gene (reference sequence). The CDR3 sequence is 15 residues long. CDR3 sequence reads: CASSRGGGLGSPLHF. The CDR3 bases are TGTGCCAGCAGCAGAGGGGGCGGGTTGGGCTCACCCCTCCACTTT.